What follows are 29 T cell receptor beta chains derived from one specimen sequenced in a study of beta chain features in type 1 diabetes. Of the isolated RNA, all was reverse transcribed, and so the sequenced material was expressed TCRB transcripts. The assay was immunoSEQ multiplex PCR, and TCRdb's table has in-frame clones only and misses some. Of about 140,000 clones listed, less than 15% are singletons. Their antigens are not known. Study outcomes and limitations: For Type 1 diabetes patients, all four CD4+ subsets carried TCRB CDR3s that were moderately but significantly shorter.

The sequenced sample was central memory CD4+ T cells from blood. Receptors originate from a man aged 18 to 30 with type 1 diabetes.

This clone has more than one count but fewer than ten. The chain combines TRBV7-8 with TRBJ2-2; possibly TRBD1 for D (5 bases). Germline CDR1 is SGHVS and CDR2 is FQNEAQ. This CDR3 spans 14 amino acids. V shed 4 bases and J shed 6 bases, with 12 bases lying between them. CDR3 residues: CASSSRQGSGELFF. DNA for the CDR3: TGTGCCAGCAGCTCAAGGCAGGGATCCGGGGAGCTGTTTTTT.

This clone was seen a few times. The chain couples TRBV5-1 to TRBJ1-2, with D unclear. Trimming pared 2 bases from V and 6 bases from J, leaving 8 bases between. Germline V gene lookup returns CDR1 SGHRS and CDR2 YFSETQ. The CDR3 totals 12 residues. The CDR3 spells CASSFGEDGYTF. In DNA form, the CDR3 reads TGCGCCAGCAGCTTTGGTGAAGATGGCTACACCTTC.

The sample holds a few counts of this clone. The gene calls are TRBV13 and TRBJ2-3; D tentatively fits TRBD1 or TRBD2 (6 bases each). Trimming took off 2 bases at V and 1 base at J, with 16 bases between the two ends. Germline CDR1 and CDR2: PRHDT and FYEKMQ (reference sequence). This CDR3 comprises 17 residues. CDR3 DNA: TGTGCCAGCAGCTTACATCCGGTAGGGGGGCGCACAGATACGCAGTATTTT. This codes for CASSLHPVGGRTDTQYF. The full variable domain, with the rest looked up from reference TRBV13 and TRBJ2-3, is AAGVIQSPRHLIKEKRETATLKCYPIPRHDTVYWYQQGPGQDPQFLISFYEKMQSDKGSIPDRFSAQQFSDYHSELNMSSLELGDSALYFCASSLHPVGGRTDTQYFGPGTRLTVL.

This clone was recorded a few times. The CDR3 nucleotides read TGTGCCAGCAGTGAAGTGGGAAACATTCAGTACTTC. Translated: CASSEVGNIQYF. This chain connects TRBV6-1 to TRBJ2-4; D uncertain. The V end was cut by 1 base, the J end by 6 bases, with 4 bases between. Per the germline V gene, CDR1 is MNHNS and CDR2 is SASEGT. The CDR3 loop spans 12 amino acids.

The CDR3: CASSQVFGGETQYF. The CDR3 coding sequence is TGCGCCAGCAGCCAAGTGTTTGGGGGAGAGACCCAGTACTTC. This chain uses TRBV4-1 with TRBJ2-5; D may correspond to TRBD1 or TRBD2 (5 bases each). CDR1 and CDR2 from the germline V gene are MGHRA and YSYEKL. The CDR3 spans 14 residues. Trimming left V 1 base short and J 4 bases short, with 10 bases between.

This clone was counted between two and nine times. The junction differs from germline at one of its ends, possibly a read error. V gene TRBV2 combines with J gene TRBJ2-7; 9 bases match TRBD1. This CDR3 spans 11 amino acids. Germline V gives CDR1 SNHLY, CDR2 FYNNEI. The CDR3, as DNA: TGTGCCAGCAGTGAACCGGGACAGGGATCATTC. It encodes CASSEPGQGSF.

This clone was counted many times. V usage is TRBV7-9 and J usage is TRBJ2-6; D not resolved. Germline V gives CDR1 SEHNR, CDR2 FQNEAQ (reference sequence). The CDR3 runs 13 residues. V was shortened by 5 bases and J by 0 bases, with 2 bases between the two germline ends. In nucleotides, the CDR3 is TGTGCCAGCAGCGACTCTGGGGCCAACGTCCTGACTTTC. This sequence encodes CASSDSGANVLTF.

This clone has more than one count but fewer than ten. V and J are TRBV7-2 and TRBJ2-1, with D perhaps TRBD2 (5 bases). V lost 3 bases to trimming and J lost 4 bases, with 13 bases between them. CDR1 SGHTA and CDR2 FQGNSA come from the germline V gene. The CDR3 contains 15 residues. The CDR3 region is CASSLDGKWYNEQFF. CDR3 bases: TGTGCCAGCAGCTTGGACGGGAAATGGTACAATGAGCAGTTCTTC.

In this sample, this clone turned up many times. This chain uses TRBV16 with TRBJ1-4; possibly TRBD1 for D (5 bases). The CDR3 length is 15 residues. Trimming took off 2 bases at V and 3 bases at J, with 10 bases between the two ends. CDR1 and CDR2 (germline): KGHSY, FQNENV. The chain's CDR3 is CASSQQGAANEKLFF. As DNA, the CDR3 is TGTGCCAGCAGCCAACAGGGTGCGGCTAATGAAAAACTGTTTTTT.

The chain joins TRBV5-1 to TRBJ1-1; no firm D call. V lost 0 bases, J lost 6 bases, and 9 bases lay in between. Per the germline V gene, CDR1 is SGHRS and CDR2 is YFSETQ. The CDR3 is made up of 13 amino acids. The CDR3 here is CASSLGMASEAFF. DNA for the CDR3: TGCGCCAGCAGCTTGGGAATGGCGTCTGAAGCTTTCTTT.

This clone was seen ten or more times. The chain recombines TRBV5-1 with TRBJ1-1, with D possibly TRBD1 on 6 matching bases. Trimming stripped 4 bases from V and 3 bases from J, with 10 bases between. Germline loops: CDR1 SGHRS, CDR2 YFSETQ. The CDR3 consists of 13 residues. CDR3 sequence reads: CASSPNRDTEAFF. The CDR3 region has the DNA TGCGCCAGCAGCCCAAACAGGGACACTGAAGCTTTCTTT.

This rearrangement joins TRBV7-9 to TRBJ2-7; 7 nucleotides align to TRBD1. The CDR3 sequence is 16 residues long. The ends lost 5 bases at V and 6 bases at J; junction bases unmatched: 16. CDR1 SEHNR and CDR2 FQNEAQ come from the germline V gene (reference sequence). The CDR3 loop is CASSHKGASLGGEQYF. The CDR3 DNA reads TGTGCCAGCAGCCATAAGGGGGCTAGCTTAGGTGGCGAGCAGTACTTC.

This chain links TRBV20-1 with TRBJ2-3; D is ambiguous. The V gene lost 0 bases and the J gene lost 5 bases, with 0 bases spanning the gap. Germline V gene sequence: CDR1 DFQATT, CDR2 SNEGSKA (reference sequence). CDR3 length: 10 amino acids. The DNA for the CDR3 is TGCAGTGCTAGAGAAGATACGCAGTATTTT. Its protein is CSAREDTQYF.

There are a few counts of this clone. The chain couples TRBV6-1 to TRBJ2-7, with a weak D call TRBD1 (6 bases). CDR1 and CDR2 (germline): MNHNS, SASEGT. The CDR3 has 15 residues. The V end lost 1 base, the J end lost 1 base, and 11 bases lay between the germline ends. The CDR3 loop reads CASSEGTAPSYEQYF. The CDR3 DNA is TGTGCCAGCAGTGAAGGGACAGCTCCTTCCTACGAGCAGTACTTC.

The V call is TRBV9, the J call TRBJ1-3; weak D call: TRBD1 (5 bases). Germline CDR1 and CDR2: SGDLS and YYNGEE. The CDR3 spans 17 residues. V was pared by 0 bases and J by 0 bases, with 13 bases between. The CDR3 nucleotides read TGTGCCAGCAGCGTAGGTGGGGACTCGGGCTCTGGAAACACCATATATTTT. Its protein product is CASSVGGDSGSGNTIYF.

This sequence joins TRBV6-6 and TRBJ2-2, with a possible D match to TRBD1 (5 bases). CDR3 size: 16 residues. Germline V gene lookup returns CDR1 MNHNY and CDR2 SVGAGI (reference sequence). V was shortened by 4 bases and J by 1 base, with 13 bases between the two germline ends. The CDR3 reads CASSSGWQGNTGELFF. The DNA of the CDR3 is TGTGCCAGCAGTTCCGGATGGCAGGGGAACACCGGGGAGCTGTTTTTT.

The V and J genes are TRBV2 and TRBJ1-3; D gene uncertain. The CDR3 length is 13 residues. Between the trimmed V and J ends, which lost 7 bases and 0 bases, there was a span of 7 bases. The germline V gene has CDR1 SNHLY and CDR2 FYNNEI. CDR3 sequence (DNA): TGTGCCAGCATACTCAGCTCTGGAAACACCATATATTTT. Protein product: CASILSSGNTIYF.

This clone was detected only a few times. V and J are TRBV7-9 and TRBJ1-2; D is undetermined. The length of the CDR3 is 12 residues. Trimming removed 5 bases at V and 5 bases at J, with 9 bases between. CDR1 and CDR2 (germline): SEHNR, FQNEAQ (reference sequence). Written as DNA, the CDR3 is TGTGCCAGCAGCCTAGACGGGTATGGCTACACCTTC. Protein: CASSLDGYGYTF. Combining the CDR3 with reference TRBV7-9 and TRBJ1-2 gives the whole variable domain DTGVSQNPRHKITKRGQNVTFRCDPISEHNRLYWYRQTLGQGPEFLTYFQNEAQLEKSRLLSDRFSAERPKGSFSTLEIQRTEQGDSAMYLCASSLDGYGYTFGSGTRLTVV.

The rearrangement links TRBV13 to TRBJ2-7; the match to TRBD2 covers 7 bases. Germline lookup yields CDR1 PRHDT and CDR2 FYEKMQ (reference sequence). This CDR3 comprises 15 residues. After removal of 5 bases from V and 1 base from J, the junction contained 8 bases not matched to a gene. The CDR3 loop reads CASSLGQGGSYEQYF. CDR3 bases: TGTGCCAGCAGCCTGGGGCAGGGAGGGTCCTACGAGCAGTACTTC.

This clone was seen ten or more times. The V gene is TRBV7-8, the J gene TRBJ2-2; D may be TRBD1 (6 bases). The germline V gene encodes CDR1 SGHVS and CDR2 FQNEAQ. This CDR3 has 15 residues. The V and J ends lost 6 bases and 5 bases respectively, with 16 bases between them. CDR3 in amino acids: CASRVRDTLTGELFF. Written as DNA, the CDR3 is TGTGCCAGCAGAGTCCGGGACACCCTAACCGGGGAGCTGTTTTTT.

The genes are TRBV30 and TRBJ2-4; 12 bases are a match to TRBD2. V dropped 2 bases and J dropped 1; count of bases not matched to a gene: 9. From germline, CDR1 is GTSNPN and CDR2 SVGIG (reference sequence). This CDR3 is 18 amino acids long. The CDR3 reads CAWSLASGGERAKNIQYF. CDR3 nucleotide sequence: TGTGCCTGGAGTTTGGCTAGCGGGGGGGAGCGGGCCAAAAACATTCAGTACTTC. Filled out from reference TRBV30 and TRBJ2-4, the complete variable domain reads SQTIHQWPATLVQPVGSPLSLECTVEGTSNPNLYWYRQAAGRGLQLLFYSVGIGQISSEVPQNLSASRPQDRQFILSSKKLLLSDSGFYLCAWSLASGGERAKNIQYFGAGTRLSVL.

V gene TRBV15 combines with J gene TRBJ1-5, with D unresolved. CDR3 length equals 17 residues. V was shortened by 0 bases and J by 1 base, with 13 bases between the two germline ends. Germline CDR1 LNHNV, CDR2 YYDKDF (reference sequence). CDR3 DNA: TGTGCCACCAGCAGAGATCTGATAGGAGGGAGCAATCAGCCCCAGCATTTT. This translates into CATSRDLIGGSNQPQHF.

This clone was seen only a few times. A much more abundant neighbour one base away suggests this may be a read error. This chain links TRBV10-3 with TRBJ1-2; D call uncertain. Germline-derived CDR1 and CDR2 are ENHRY and SYGVKD. The CDR3 runs 11 residues. Deletions cut 2 bases from V and 6 bases from J, with 4 bases between. CDR3 DNA sequence: TGTGCCATCAGTGAGGCGAATGGCTACACCTTC. Translated, it gives CAISEANGYTF.

This clone came up a few times. The chain is built from TRBV2 and TRBJ1-1; unclear D gene. This CDR3 is 12 amino acids long. The V gene lost 2 bases and the J gene lost 7 bases, with 8 bases spanning the gap. Per germline, CDR1 SNHLY and CDR2 FYNNEI. The CDR3 DNA reads TGTGCCAGCAGTGAATGGTTGCTTGAAGCTTTCTTT. Protein product: CASSEWLLEAFF.

The chain has TRBV18 and TRBJ1-6, with a possible D match to TRBD1 (5 bases). V lost 5 bases and J 10 bases, leaving 12 bases between the germline ends. CDR1 and CDR2 from the germline V gene are KGHSH and LQKENI. This CDR3 region has 13 residues. CDR3 amino acids: CASSWDRNSPLHF. CDR3 nucleotides: TGTGCCAGCTCATGGGACCGTAACTCACCCCTCCACTTT.

Concerning this clone itself: The same CDR3 also results from other DNA sequences found in this sample. The genes are TRBV5-1 and TRBJ1-2; D uncertain. This CDR3 comprises 13 residues. The V end lost 3 bases, the J end lost 2 bases, and 8 bases lay between the germline ends. Germline assignment: CDR1 SGHRS and CDR2 YFSETQ. The chain's CDR3 is CASSSQENYGYTF. DNA of the CDR3: TGCGCCAGCAGCTCCCAGGAAAACTATGGCTACACCTTC.

As concerns this clone: The sample has other DNA sequences that encode this CDR3 too. The genes are TRBV7-9 and TRBJ1-1; TRBD1 is a possible D gene (5 bases). CDR3 size: 14 residues. CDR1 and CDR2 from the germline V gene are SEHNR and FQNEAQ (reference sequence). Deletions cut 3 bases from V and 0 bases from J, with 8 bases between. CDR3 in amino acids: CASSLSGLNTEAFF. The CDR3 nucleotides read TGTGCCAGCAGCTTGTCGGGGCTGAACACTGAAGCTTTCTTT.

CDR3 bases: TGTGCCGCAGGTACTTCCCGTGGGCTTATGGAGCAGTACTTC. Amino acids: CAAGTSRGLMEQYF. V is TRBV18 and J is TRBJ2-7; D remains unclear. CDR3 length: 14 residues. The V gene's germline CDR1 is KGHSH and CDR2 LQKENI. Trimming shortened V by 11 bases and J by 7 bases, and 24 bases separated the two germline ends.

This clone was recorded a few times. The genes are TRBV6-5 and TRBJ1-1; D uncertain. V lost 3 bases and J 4 bases, leaving 9 bases between the germline ends. The CDR3 length is 13 residues. Germline CDR1 reads MNHEY; CDR2 reads SVGAGI. The CDR3 spells CASSYSLGTEAFF. In nucleotides, the CDR3 is TGTGCCAGCAGTTATTCCCTGGGCACTGAAGCTTTCTTT.